The next 28 T cell receptor beta chains were all read from a single sample in a study of a mutant IDH1 vaccine in newly diagnosed glioma. As for time point: week 35, safety follow-up. The vaccine gave 300 ug of a 20-mer mutant IDH1 peptide subcutaneously per dose. Method: immunoSEQ multiplex PCR; TCRdb's copy keeps in-frame clones and lacks some. Altogether around 69,000 clones are present, 70% to 90% being singletons, with the ten largest covering approximately 2%. These receptors are not linked to any known antigen. Specimen: PBMCs, collected from a glioma patient whose treatment included an IDH1 peptide vaccine. Receptors were obtained from a man aged 25-45 years with glioma.

The rearrangement joins TRBV6-1 to TRBJ1-2; no clear D gene. Germline loops: CDR1 MNHNS, CDR2 SASEGT. V was shortened by 3 bases and J by 5 bases, with 10 bases between the two germline ends. The CDR3 has 13 amino acids. In DNA form, the CDR3 reads TGTGCCAGCAGTGAGTCTCGTGTTTATGGCTACACCTTC. It yields the protein CASSESRVYGYTF.

The J gene is TRBJ2-3, the V gene TRBV2; D is unresolved. Trimming pared 3 bases from V and 2 bases from J, leaving 6 bases between. This CDR3 spans 13 amino acids. Germline assignment: CDR1 SNHLY and CDR2 FYNNEI. This CDR3 is CASSDVSTDTQYF. The CDR3, as DNA: TGTGCCAGCAGTGACGTGTCCACAGATACGCAGTATTTT. The full variable domain, rest sourced from reference TRBV2 and TRBJ2-3, is EPEVTQTPSHQVTQMGQEVILRCVPISNHLYFYWYRQILGQKVEFLVSFYNNEISEKSEIFDDQFSVERPDGSNFTLKIRSTKLEDSAMYFCASSDVSTDTQYFGPGTRLTVL.

The rearrangement links TRBV9 to TRBJ1-1; tentatively, D is TRBD1 (5 bases). CDR1 SGDLS and CDR2 YYNGEE come from the germline V gene. Deletions cut 0 bases from V and 1 base from J, with 7 bases between. This CDR3 comprises 14 residues. The CDR3 protein is CASSVDRTNTEAFF. Here the CDR3 DNA reads TGTGCCAGCAGCGTAGACAGGACGAACACTGAAGCTTTCTTT.

The V gene is TRBV5-1, the J gene TRBJ2-5; possibly TRBD2 for D (5 bases). CDR3 size: 15 residues. Germline assignment: CDR1 SGHRS and CDR2 YFSETQ. Deletions cut 0 bases from V and 1 base from J, with 10 bases between. CDR3 amino acids: CASSLGGETQETQYF. The CDR3 nucleotides read TGCGCCAGCAGCTTGGGGGGAGAAACCCAAGAGACCCAGTACTTC. Combining the CDR3 with reference TRBV5-1 and TRBJ2-5 gives the whole variable domain KAGVTQTPRYLIKTRGQQVTLSCSPISGHRSVSWYQQTPGQGLQFLFEYFSETQRNKGNFPGRFSGRQFSNSRSEMNVSTLELGDSALYLCASSLGGETQETQYFGPGTRLLVL.

V is TRBV10-3 and J is TRBJ1-4; the D is unclear. Germline CDR1 reads ENHRY; CDR2 reads SYGVKD. The CDR3 contains 13 residues. V was pared by 6 bases and J by 3 bases, with 8 bases between. CDR3 sequence reads: CAIRGWANEKLFF. CDR3 bases: TGTGCCATCAGGGGCTGGGCTAATGAAAAACTGTTTTTT.

The chain joins TRBV7-2 to TRBJ1-1, with TRBD1 matching 9 bases. Germline V CDR1 and CDR2: SGHTA, FQGNSA. The CDR3 consists of 16 residues. J lost 3 bases, V lost 4 bases, and 9 bases had no gene match. The CDR3 nucleotides read TGTGCCAGCAGCTCGCCTTCGGGACAGGGACACACTGAAGCTTTCTTT. Residues: CASSSPSGQGHTEAFF.

This chain uses TRBV5-5 with TRBJ1-1; the D is unclear. The CDR3 spans 14 residues. Germline loops: CDR1 SGHKS, CDR2 YYEKEE (reference sequence). Trimming pared 3 bases from V and 0 bases from J, leaving 9 bases between. The CDR3 DNA follows: TGTGCCAGCAGCTGGTACTCTATGAACACTGAAGCTTTCTTT. Protein sequence: CASSWYSMNTEAFF.

The chain couples TRBV7-9 to TRBJ2-1; 11 bases line up with TRBD2. Per germline, CDR1 SEHNR and CDR2 FQNEAQ (reference sequence). Trimming removed 1 base from V and 4 bases from J; junction bases left unmatched: 6. This CDR3 has 17 amino acids. The CDR3 DNA sequence: TGTGCCAGCAGCTTAGATGGCCCTAGCGGGAGGTACAATGAGCAGTTCTTC. Its protein product is CASSLDGPSGRYNEQFF.

The V gene is TRBV18, the J gene TRBJ2-4; the match to TRBD2 covers 7 bases. This CDR3 has 14 amino acids. With V trimmed by 5 bases and J by 4 bases, 5 bases remained unmatched. CDR1 is KGHSH, CDR2 LQKENI, per germline. The CDR3 spells CASSSSGEKNIQYF. In nucleotides, the CDR3 is TGTGCCAGCTCATCAAGCGGGGAAAAAAACATTCAGTACTTC. The variable domain in full, with the rest retrieved from reference TRBV18 and TRBJ2-4, is NAGVMQNPRHLVRRRGQEARLRCSPMKGHSHVYWYRQLPEEGLKFMVYLQKENIIDESGMPKERFSAEFPKEGPSILRIQQVVRGDSAAYFCASSSSGEKNIQYFGAGTRLSVL.

The chain couples TRBV9 to TRBJ2-7, with 7 nucleotides matching TRBD1. The CDR3 runs to 14 residues. V lost 4 bases to trimming and J lost 5 bases; unmatched junction nucleotides: 9. The V gene's germline CDR1 is SGDLS and CDR2 YYNGEE. As DNA, the CDR3 is TGTGCCAGCAGCCCGCCAGGCAGGGGGAACGAGCAGTACTTC. This encodes CASSPPGRGNEQYF.

V is TRBV10-1 and J is TRBJ2-1, with 11 positions matching TRBD2. The trim removed 6 bases at V and 7 bases at J, leaving 5 bases unmatched. This CDR3 is 14 amino acids long. Germline V CDR1 and CDR2: WNHNN, SYGVQD (reference sequence). CDR3 DNA sequence: TGCGCCAGCAGCGTTAGCGGGGGGGCTAATGAGCAGTTCTTC. Its protein product is CASSVSGGANEQFF.

This clone was seen only once. This chain joins TRBV30 and TRBJ1-2; D ambiguous. CDR3 length: 13 amino acids. Trimming removed 1 base at V and 4 bases at J, with 10 bases between. Germline CDR1 is GTSNPN and CDR2 is SVGIG (reference sequence). The CDR3 here is CAWSGGISYGYTF. CDR3 nucleotides: TGTGCCTGGAGTGGGGGAATATCCTATGGCTACACCTTC.

This chain connects TRBV7-9 to TRBJ1-1, with a tentative D call TRBD1 (5 bases). V was trimmed by 1 base and J by 2 bases, leaving 11 bases between them. In germline, CDR1 is SEHNR, CDR2 FQNEAQ (reference sequence). This CDR3 contains 15 residues. CDR3 residues: CASSLGQTRNTEAFF. Here the CDR3 DNA reads TGTGCCAGCAGCTTAGGACAGACCCGAAACACTGAAGCTTTCTTT.

This clone was found a few times. This chain connects TRBV27 to TRBJ1-2; 10 positions agree with TRBD1. Germline assignment: CDR1 MNHEY and CDR2 SMNVEV (reference sequence). The J segment lost 8 bases and the V segment lost 5 bases, leaving 8 bases of the junction unmatched. The CDR3 is made up of 14 amino acids. In nucleotides, the CDR3 is TGTGCCAGCAGTATGGGACAGGGGTTATGGGGCTACACCTTC. Its protein is CASSMGQGLWGYTF.

The table lists this clone with a few counts. This chain connects TRBV19 to TRBJ2-3; D is perhaps TRBD2 (6 bases). From germline, CDR1 is LNHDA and CDR2 SQIVND (reference sequence). The CDR3 totals 15 residues. Trimming removed 1 base at V and 5 bases at J, with 13 bases between. CDR3 in DNA: TGTGCCAGTAGTATAGTGGCAGCCGGGGGAGATACGCAGTATTTT. It codes for CASSIVAAGGDTQYF.

The chain combines TRBV7-9 with TRBJ2-3; a weak D match, TRBD1 (5 bases). Looked up from germline, CDR1 is SEHNR and CDR2 is FQNEAQ (reference sequence). The CDR3 is 12 amino acids. Between the trimmed V and J ends, which lost 5 bases and 8 bases, there was a span of 11 bases. CDR3 coding DNA: TGTGCCAGCAGCGGGGCGATGGGTACGCAGTATTTT. Protein product: CASSGAMGTQYF.

V gene TRBV13 combines with J gene TRBJ2-7, with 9 bases matching TRBD1. This CDR3 is 14 amino acids long. Per the germline V gene, CDR1 is PRHDT and CDR2 is FYEKMQ (reference sequence). V gave up 4 bases and J gave up 2 bases; unmatched junction bases: 3. The CDR3 reads CASSSGTGTYEQYF. The CDR3 bases are TGTGCCAGCAGCTCCGGGACAGGGACCTACGAGCAGTACTTC.

The CDR3 loop reads CASSPAGLSNQPQHF. The CDR3 DNA sequence: TGCGCCAGCAGCCCAGCAGGGCTTAGCAATCAGCCCCAGCATTTT. The chain has TRBV5-1 and TRBJ1-5, with TRBD1 as a possible D gene (5 bases). The CDR3 has 15 amino acids. V lost 4 bases to trimming and J lost 0 bases, with 11 bases between them. Germline CDR1 is SGHRS and CDR2 is YFSETQ.

This chain joins TRBV5-4 and TRBJ1-2, with 11 bases identical to TRBD1. Germline assignment: CDR1 SGHNT and CDR2 YYREEE (reference sequence). Trimming removed 0 bases from V and 7 bases from J; junction bases left unmatched: 2. CDR3 size: 14 residues. The CDR3 loop is CASSLVGTGGGYTF. The CDR3 nucleotides are TGTGCCAGCAGCTTGGTAGGGACAGGGGGTGGCTACACCTTC.

The chain has TRBV27 and TRBJ1-6, with D uncertain. Germline CDR1 MNHEY, CDR2 SMNVEV (reference sequence). This CDR3 has 14 residues. Trimming took off 5 bases at V and 12 bases at J, with 17 bases between the two ends. Here the CDR3 DNA reads TGTGCCAGCAGTAAGGCGGGCCCCGATTTACCCCTCCACTTT. Its translation: CASSKAGPDLPLHF.

The V and J genes are TRBV28 and TRBJ2-7; 9 bases are a match to TRBD1. CDR3 length: 14 amino acids. V was clipped by 7 bases and J by 6 bases; unmatched bases: 10. Germline-derived CDR1 and CDR2 are MDHEN and SYDVKM. DNA of the CDR3: TGTGCCAGCAAACAACAGGGGGCGTCAGCCGAGCAGTACTTC. It yields the protein CASKQQGASAEQYF.

This chain joins TRBV5-1 and TRBJ1-5; TRBD1 is a possible D gene (5 bases). V was cut by 0 bases and J by 4 bases, with 8 bases left in between. CDR1 and CDR2 from the germline V gene are SGHRS and YFSETQ. The CDR3 sequence is 14 residues long. The CDR3 protein is CASSLDGGNQPQHF. Written as DNA, the CDR3 is TGCGCCAGCAGCTTGGACGGGGGGAATCAGCCCCAGCATTTT.

The chain couples TRBV5-1 to TRBJ1-3, with D maybe TRBD1 (6 bases). The CDR3 has 17 residues. Germline V gene sequence: CDR1 SGHRS, CDR2 YFSETQ. The V gene lost 0 bases and the J gene lost 4 bases, with 17 bases spanning the gap. The CDR3 protein is CASSLALGAGNGNTIYF. The CDR3 DNA reads as TGCGCCAGCAGCTTGGCCCTGGGGGCTGGTAACGGAAACACCATATATTTT. Drawing the rest from reference TRBV5-1 and TRBJ1-3, the complete variable domain is KAGVTQTPRYLIKTRGQQVTLSCSPISGHRSVSWYQQTPGQGLQFLFEYFSETQRNKGNFPGRFSGRQFSNSRSEMNVSTLELGDSALYLCASSLALGAGNGNTIYFGEGSWLTVV.

J is TRBJ2-3 and V is TRBV5-6; no reliable D call. The CDR3 sequence is 12 residues long. Trimming pared 5 bases from V and 12 bases from J, leaving 16 bases between. CDR1 and CDR2 (germline): SGHDT, YYEEEE. CDR3 residues: CASRLDQKAQYF. CDR3 sequence (DNA): TGTGCCAGCAGACTCGACCAAAAGGCCCAGTATTTT.

The rearrangement joins TRBV19 to TRBJ1-5; 7 bases are shared with TRBD1. The V segment lost 5 bases and the J segment 4 bases; nucleotides outside the gene matches: 5. This CDR3 region has 14 residues. Germline V lookup: CDR1 LNHDA, CDR2 SQIVND (reference sequence). In nucleotides, the CDR3 is TGTGCCAGTAGTTGGGGGACAGCAAATCAGCCCCAGCATTTT. Translating it yields CASSWGTANQPQHF.

V and J are TRBV28 and TRBJ2-7; maybe TRBD2 (6 bases). Trimming pared 1 base from V and 7 bases from J, leaving 20 bases between. Germline V lookup: CDR1 MDHEN, CDR2 SYDVKM. This CDR3 comprises 16 residues. As DNA, the CDR3 is TGTGCCAGCAGTTTATATGTCGGACGGGAGTGGGTAGAGCAGTACTTC. It encodes CASSLYVGREWVEQYF.

This clone was observed a single time. The chain links TRBV28 to TRBJ2-5, with 7 bases identical to TRBD2. The V segment lost 6 bases and the J segment 4 bases; nucleotides outside the gene matches: 11. Germline CDR1 is MDHEN and CDR2 is SYDVKM. The CDR3 is 15 amino acids. CDR3 nucleotides: TGTGCCAGCAGGGGGGGGGATAAGAATTTAGAGACCCAGTACTTC. Encoded protein: CASRGGDKNLETQYF.

The CDR3 is CSVGRDSISYYGYTF. The CDR3 coding sequence is TGCAGCGTTGGACGGGACAGCATTTCCTATTATGGCTACACCTTC. V usage is TRBV29-1 and J usage is TRBJ1-2, with TRBD1 matching 7 bases. The CDR3 consists of 15 residues. Germline CDR1 is SQVTM and CDR2 is ANQGSEA. V shed 4 bases and J 5 bases; nucleotides not matched to a gene: 13.